One sample yielded the 19 T cell receptor beta chains listed below, sequenced in a study of T cell repertoires in cytomegalovirus infection. Their specific antigens are unknown. Each CDR3 protein gets one entry after TCRdb re-called the reads with MiXCR. The sample lists some 920,000 distinct CDR3 sequences, about a third occurring once. The sample here was cultured CD8+ T cells from PBMCs, taken from culture after CMV antigen stimulation. The receptor set was obtained from a human donor in good health (CMV status not recorded). Some clones in this sample may be carry-over from other donors' samples.

J is TRBJ2-3 and V is TRBV29-1; 14 bases map to TRBD2. The CDR3 has 17 amino acids. J was trimmed by 0 bases and V by 6 bases; bases with no gene match: 8. In germline, CDR1 is SQVTM, CDR2 ANQGSEA. The CDR3 DNA reads TGCAGCGTAACTGGGACTAGCGGGGGCGCCAGCACAGATACGCAGTATTTT. Translation gives CSVTGTSGGASTDTQYF.

CDR3 loop: CASTRMFSEYNEQFF. CDR3 in DNA: TGTGCCAGCACAAGGATGTTCTCTGAGTACAATGAGCAGTTCTTC. The chain uses TRBV7-9 and TRBJ2-1; D unresolved. From germline, CDR1 is SEHNR and CDR2 FQNEAQ (reference sequence). The CDR3 length is 15 residues. V dropped 7 bases and J dropped 4 bases, with 17 bases sitting between them.

The gene calls are TRBV20-1 and TRBJ2-7; the D gene is possibly TRBD2 (6 bases). The germline V gene has CDR1 DFQATT and CDR2 SNEGSKA (reference sequence). CDR3 length: 10 amino acids. V was shortened by 5 bases and J by 5 bases, with 7 bases between the two germline ends. CDR3 loop: CSAGTDEQYF. The CDR3 DNA reads as TGCAGTGCTGGGACTGACGAGCAGTACTTC.

V gene TRBV6-5 combines with J gene TRBJ2-1; 8 bases are shared with TRBD1. Germline V CDR1 and CDR2: MNHEY, SVGAGI. CDR3 length equals 14 residues. V dropped 4 bases and J dropped 7; count of bases not matched to a gene: 6. The CDR3 protein is CASSSPRQGNEQFF. CDR3 DNA: TGTGCCAGCAGTTCCCCAAGACAGGGGAATGAGCAGTTCTTC.

V gene TRBV20-1 combines with J gene TRBJ2-2, with no clear D. Germline CDR1 reads DFQATT; CDR2 reads SNEGSKA (reference sequence). CDR3 size: 13 residues. V lost 5 bases and J 0 bases, leaving 7 bases between the germline ends. The CDR3 DNA reads as TGCAGTGCTTCACTACCGAACACCGGGGAGCTGTTTTTT. The encoded protein is CSASLPNTGELFF.

V and J are TRBV2 and TRBJ2-1; 13 positions agree with TRBD2. J gave up 4 bases and V 3 bases, and 3 bases lay outside the gene matches. The CDR3 has 16 amino acids. Germline V gene lookup returns CDR1 SNHLY and CDR2 FYNNEI. Here the CDR3 reads CASSDGTSGEYNEQFF. The CDR3 bases are TGTGCCAGCAGTGACGGGACTAGCGGGGAGTACAATGAGCAGTTCTTC.

This clonotype has a handful of counts. V usage is TRBV7-9 and J usage is TRBJ1-1, with D possibly TRBD1 on 5 matching bases. CDR1 is SEHNR, CDR2 FQNEAQ, per germline (reference sequence). The CDR3 spans 18 residues. V was pared by 1 base and J by 0 bases, with 18 bases between. The CDR3: CASSLGLRGGTVNTEAFF. CDR3 coding DNA: TGTGCCAGCAGCTTAGGCCTGCGGGGCGGTACGGTGAACACTGAAGCTTTCTTT. Drawing the rest from reference TRBV7-9 and TRBJ1-1, the complete variable domain is DTGVSQNPRHKITKRGQNVTFRCDPISEHNRLYWYRQTLGQGPEFLTYFQNEAQLEKSRLLSDRFSAERPKGSFSTLEIQRTEQGDSAMYLCASSLGLRGGTVNTEAFFGQGTRLTVV.

The chain is built from TRBV7-4 and TRBJ1-1, with 7 nucleotides matching TRBD1. This CDR3 region has 16 residues. With 7 bases clipped from V and 8 bases from J, the junction kept 19 bases outside the gene matches. Germline CDR1 is SGHVT and CDR2 is SQSDAQ. The CDR3 DNA follows: TGTGCCAGCACCCCGGATTATAGGGGGCCCACATCCGAAGCTTTCTTT. It codes for CASTPDYRGPTSEAFF.

This CDR3 reads CASSFGTYSPLHF. For the CDR3, the DNA is TGTGCCAGCAGCTTCGGGACTTATTCACCCCTCCACTTT. The chain combines TRBV9 with TRBJ1-6; TRBD1 is a possible D gene (5 bases). Per the germline V gene, CDR1 is SGDLS and CDR2 is YYNGEE. V lost 4 bases and J lost 8, with 10 bases in between. The CDR3 has 13 amino acids.

The genes are TRBV27 and TRBJ1-6; D unresolved. Germline-derived CDR1 and CDR2 are MNHEY and SMNVEV (reference sequence). V gave up 3 bases and J gave up 2 bases, with 11 bases separating them. CDR3 length equals 16 residues. This CDR3 reads CASSLFEGAYNSPLHF. CDR3 sequence (DNA): TGTGCCAGCAGTTTGTTTGAGGGCGCCTATAATTCACCCCTCCACTTT.

This chain connects TRBV12-3 or TRBV12-4 to TRBJ1-5; 7 nucleotides match TRBD1. There are 18 residues in the CDR3. V was clipped by 6 bases and J by 0 bases; unmatched bases: 14. CDR3 DNA: TGTGCCAGCAGGTTGATACTCGACAGGGAGGATAGCAATCAGCCCCAGCATTTT. It yields the protein CASRLILDREDSNQPQHF.

V gene TRBV7-6 combines with J gene TRBJ2-2, with TRBD2 matching 11 bases. The ends lost 2 bases at V and 1 base at J; junction bases unmatched: 12. This CDR3 is built from 20 residues. Germline V lookup: CDR1 SGHVS, CDR2 FNYEAQ. This chain's CDR3 is CASSLTVPLAGGLNTGELFF. For the CDR3, the DNA is TGTGCCAGCAGCTTAACCGTGCCGTTAGCGGGGGGGCTGAACACCGGGGAGCTGTTTTTT.

The CDR3 DNA follows: TGTGCCAGCAGTGTCGGGATCCAAGAGACCCAGTACTTC. Translation: CASSVGIQETQYF. This sequence joins TRBV6-1 and TRBJ2-5, with a tentative D call TRBD2 (5 bases). V was trimmed by 4 bases and J by 1 base, leaving 7 bases between them. This CDR3 has 13 amino acids. Germline CDR1 and CDR2: MNHNS and SASEGT.

CDR3 coding DNA: TGTGCCAGCAGGGACGACAGGGTAACTGAAGCTTTCTTT. It is translated as CASRDDRVTEAFF. This chain joins TRBV27 and TRBJ1-1; TRBD1 aligns across 7 bases. Germline CDR1 is MNHEY and CDR2 is SMNVEV (reference sequence). The junction had 6 bases not matched to a gene; V was cut back by 6 bases and J by 5 bases. The CDR3 covers 13 residues.

This clonotype was counted between two and nine times. The rearrangement uses TRBV28 and TRBJ2-7; 7 bases map to TRBD2. V was pared by 6 bases and J by 0 bases, with 8 bases of the junction left unmatched. Germline CDR1 reads MDHEN; CDR2 reads SYDVKM. The CDR3 sequence is 15 residues long. CDR3 DNA: TGTGCCAGCAGCCCCGGGGGAGGGACCTCCTACGAGCAGTACGTC. It is translated as CASSPGGGTSYEQYV.

The V gene is TRBV27, the J gene TRBJ2-2, with 8 positions matching TRBD1. Germline V gives CDR1 MNHEY, CDR2 SMNVEV (reference sequence). V trimming: 2 bases; J trimming: 6 bases; junction bases outside the gene matches: 5. The CDR3 loop spans 15 amino acids. The CDR3 nucleotides are TGTGCCAGCAGTTTAGGGGCAGGGGGCGCCGGGGAGCTGTTTTTT. Translating gives CASSLGAGGAGELFF.

The chain carries TRBV7-1 and TRBJ1-1; D not certain. TRBV7-1 is reported as an ORF; its role is uncertain. The CDR3 spans 15 residues. V was cut by 3 bases and J by 0 bases, with 11 bases left in between. CDR3 sequence (DNA): TGTGCCAGCAGCTCCGAAAACGGTGTGAACACTGAAGCTTTCTTT. Protein: CASSSENGVNTEAFF.

The genes are TRBV7-6 and TRBJ2-2, with a possible D match to TRBD1 (6 bases). CDR1 and CDR2 (germline): SGHVS, FNYEAQ. The V end was cut by 5 bases, the J end by 7 bases, with 14 bases between. This CDR3 is built from 14 residues. The CDR3 protein is CASSPRGTGGELFF. CDR3 nucleotides: TGTGCCAGCAGCCCCAGGGGCACAGGCGGGGAGCTGTTTTTT.

The chain employs TRBV7-9 and TRBJ1-5, with no clear D. Trimming left V 5 bases short and J 2 bases short, with 19 bases between. Germline CDR1 SEHNR, CDR2 FQNEAQ (reference sequence). This CDR3 region has 17 residues. The CDR3 is CASSPLDPDLGNQPQHF. The CDR3, as DNA: TGTGCCAGCAGCCCTCTAGACCCAGACCTGGGCAATCAGCCCCAGCATTTT.